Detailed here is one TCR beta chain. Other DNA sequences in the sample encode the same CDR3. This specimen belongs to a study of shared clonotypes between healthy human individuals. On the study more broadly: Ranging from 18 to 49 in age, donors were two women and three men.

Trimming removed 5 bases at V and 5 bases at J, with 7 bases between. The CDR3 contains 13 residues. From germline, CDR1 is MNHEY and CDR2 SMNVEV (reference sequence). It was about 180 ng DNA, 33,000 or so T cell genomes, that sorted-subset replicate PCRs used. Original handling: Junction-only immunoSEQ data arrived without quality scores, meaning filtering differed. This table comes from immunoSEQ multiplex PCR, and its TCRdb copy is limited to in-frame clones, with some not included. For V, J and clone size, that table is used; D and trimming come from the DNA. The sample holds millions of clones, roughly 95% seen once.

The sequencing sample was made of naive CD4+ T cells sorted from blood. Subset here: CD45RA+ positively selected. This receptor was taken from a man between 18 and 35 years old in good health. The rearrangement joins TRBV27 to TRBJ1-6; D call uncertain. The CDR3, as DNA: TGTGCCAGCAGTGCCCCCCATAATTCACCCCTCCACTTT. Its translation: CASSAPHNSPLHF.